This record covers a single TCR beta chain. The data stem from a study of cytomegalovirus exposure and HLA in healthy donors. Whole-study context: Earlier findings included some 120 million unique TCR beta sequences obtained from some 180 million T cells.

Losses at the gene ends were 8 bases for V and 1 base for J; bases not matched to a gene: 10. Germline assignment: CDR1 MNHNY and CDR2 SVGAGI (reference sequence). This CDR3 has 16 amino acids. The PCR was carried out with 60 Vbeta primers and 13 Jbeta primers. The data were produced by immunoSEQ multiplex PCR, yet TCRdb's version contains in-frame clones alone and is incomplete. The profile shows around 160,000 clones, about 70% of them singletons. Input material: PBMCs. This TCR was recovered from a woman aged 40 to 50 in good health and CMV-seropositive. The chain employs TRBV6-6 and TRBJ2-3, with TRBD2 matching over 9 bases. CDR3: CASSFGVAGGTDTQYF. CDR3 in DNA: TGTGCCAGCTCTTTCGGGGTAGCGGGGGGCACAGATACGCAGTATTTT.